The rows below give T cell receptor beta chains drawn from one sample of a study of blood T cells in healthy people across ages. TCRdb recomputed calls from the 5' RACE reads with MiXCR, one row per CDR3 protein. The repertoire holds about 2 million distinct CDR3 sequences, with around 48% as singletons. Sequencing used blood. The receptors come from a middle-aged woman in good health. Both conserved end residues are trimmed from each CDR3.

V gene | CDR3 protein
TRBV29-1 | SVGQGAENIQY
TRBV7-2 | ASSTQGPGGNEQF
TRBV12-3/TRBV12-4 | ASTLLWANVQF
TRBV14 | ASSRFGVNEQF
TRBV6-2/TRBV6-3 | ASSYSNSGLAQF
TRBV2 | ASSEKPTSGEYNEQF
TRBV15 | ATSQGTGAEKLF
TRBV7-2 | ASSFGLAGGADTQY
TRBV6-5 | ASSGSIGANVLT
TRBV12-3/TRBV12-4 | ASSHGANVLT
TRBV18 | ASSPPLGVQETQY
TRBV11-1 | ASSSIGGGYEQY
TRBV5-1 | ASSPSGGTSYEQY
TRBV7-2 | ASSFHVSGGLPLQNIQY
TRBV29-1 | SVGAGFGSPLH
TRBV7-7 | ASSLGGQAFNEQF
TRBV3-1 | ASSQRGTANYGYT